This T cell receptor (beta chain) was captured by sequencing in a study of T cells after yellow fever vaccination. Looking at the study overall: Those fractions that held only low numbers of cells were prepared using the SMART-Seq v4 Ultra Low Input RNA kit.

This clonotype was seen a handful of times. Its antigen remains unknown. 5'RACE template switching added a universal primer site and UMIs to TCR cDNA. TCRdb reprocessed the 5' RACE reads via MiXCR and lists one record per CDR3 protein. The sample lists a few hundred thousand distinct CDR3 sequences, less than 9% occurring once. CDR3 size: 15 residues. CDR1 is SEHNR, CDR2 FQNEAQ, per germline (reference sequence). Trimming took 2 bases from V and 5 from J, leaving 15 bases between them. Overall study results and limits: Abundant clonotypes from the bulk population could contaminate FACS-sorted repertoires.

The receptor's source is a man aged 25-40 years who received the YFV17D yellow fever vaccine. The chain combines TRBV7-9 with TRBJ2-5; D is unresolved. This sample comprised CD4+ T cells sorted from PBMCs, obtained 15 days after the yellow fever booster vaccination. The CDR3 sequence: CASSLLSALRETQYF. In DNA form, the CDR3 reads TGTGCCAGCAGCTTATTGTCAGCCCTCCGGGAGACCCAGTACTTC.